This entry is about one T cell receptor beta chain. The target antigen is unknown. These data come from a study of cytomegalovirus exposure and HLA in healthy donors. CDR1 MNHEY and CDR2 SVGAGI come from the germline V gene. This CDR3 is built from 14 residues. V lost 5 bases and J lost 3; bases outside the gene matches: 4. Primers included in the PCR were 60 Vbeta and 13 Jbeta primers. The data were produced by immunoSEQ multiplex PCR, yet TCRdb's version contains in-frame clones alone and is incomplete. The sample yields some 97,000 clones, roughly three quarters seen once. Points from the study as a whole: The analysis excluded some indistinguishable V segments, including TRBV6-2 and TRBV6-3. A missense DCLRE1C variant was associated with V- and J-gene trimming of TCR beta chains in a later analysis, and an independent cohort replicated the association.

The V and J genes are TRBV6-5 and TRBJ2-3; 8 bases map to TRBD1. This receptor was obtained from a female donor in good health and CMV-seropositive. Material: PBMCs. CDR3 in amino acids: CASSRTGMTDTQYF. The CDR3 bases are TGTGCCAGCAGTCGGACAGGGATGACAGATACGCAGTATTTT.